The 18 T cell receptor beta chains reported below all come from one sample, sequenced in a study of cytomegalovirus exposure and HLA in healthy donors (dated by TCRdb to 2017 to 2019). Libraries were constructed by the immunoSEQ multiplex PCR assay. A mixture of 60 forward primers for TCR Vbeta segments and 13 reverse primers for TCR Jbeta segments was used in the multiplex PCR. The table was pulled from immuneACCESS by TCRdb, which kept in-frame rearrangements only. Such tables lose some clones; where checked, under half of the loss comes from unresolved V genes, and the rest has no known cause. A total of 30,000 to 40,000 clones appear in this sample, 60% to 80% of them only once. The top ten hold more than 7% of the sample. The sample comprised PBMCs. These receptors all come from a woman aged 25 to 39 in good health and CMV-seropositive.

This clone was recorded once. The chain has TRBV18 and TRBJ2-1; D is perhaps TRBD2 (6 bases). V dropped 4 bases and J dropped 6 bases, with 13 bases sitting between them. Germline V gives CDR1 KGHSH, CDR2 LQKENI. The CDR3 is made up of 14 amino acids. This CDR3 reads CASSLGQGGNEQFF. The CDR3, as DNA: TGTGCCAGCTCACTAGGCCAGGGAGGCAATGAGCAGTTCTTC. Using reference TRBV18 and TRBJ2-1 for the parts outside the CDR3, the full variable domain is NAGVMQNPRHLVRRRGQEARLRCSPMKGHSHVYWYRQLPEEGLKFMVYLQKENIIDESGMPKERFSAEFPKEGPSILRIQQVVRGDSAAYFCASSLGQGGNEQFFGPGTRLTVL.

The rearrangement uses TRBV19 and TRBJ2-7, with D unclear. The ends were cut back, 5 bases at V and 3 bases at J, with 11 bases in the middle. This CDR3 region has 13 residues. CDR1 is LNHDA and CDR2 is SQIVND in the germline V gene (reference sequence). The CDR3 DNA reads TGTGCCAGTAGTCCCACCGCAGACTACGAGCAGTACTTC. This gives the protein CASSPTADYEQYF. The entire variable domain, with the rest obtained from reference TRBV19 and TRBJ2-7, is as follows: DGGITQSPKYLFRKEGQNVTLSCEQNLNHDAMYWYRQDPGQGLRLIYYSQIVNDFQKGDIAEGYSVSREKKESFPLTVTSAQKNPTAFYLCASSPTADYEQYFGPGTRLTVT.

Written as DNA, the CDR3 is TGTGCCAGCACCCAGACAGGGGGCCGCGAGCAGTACTTC. Translating it yields CASTQTGGREQYF. J is TRBJ2-7 and V is TRBV7-8; TRBD1 matches 10 bases. Germline-derived CDR1 and CDR2 are SGHVS and FQNEAQ. Trimming at V came to 7 bases and at J to 6 bases, leaving 6 bases not matched to a gene. The CDR3 loop spans 13 amino acids.

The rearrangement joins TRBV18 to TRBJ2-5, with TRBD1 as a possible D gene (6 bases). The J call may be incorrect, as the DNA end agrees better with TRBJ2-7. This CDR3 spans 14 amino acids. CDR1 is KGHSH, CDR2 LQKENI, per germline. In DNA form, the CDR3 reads TGTGCCAGCTCACCGGTAACAGGGACCTACGAGCAGTACTTC. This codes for CASSPVTGTYEQYF.

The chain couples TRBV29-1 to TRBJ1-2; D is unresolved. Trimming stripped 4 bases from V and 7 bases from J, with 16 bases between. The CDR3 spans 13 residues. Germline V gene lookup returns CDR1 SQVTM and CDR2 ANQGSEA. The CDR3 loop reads CSVATGSAFGYTF. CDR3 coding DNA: TGCAGCGTTGCAACCGGGTCTGCTTTTGGCTACACCTTC.

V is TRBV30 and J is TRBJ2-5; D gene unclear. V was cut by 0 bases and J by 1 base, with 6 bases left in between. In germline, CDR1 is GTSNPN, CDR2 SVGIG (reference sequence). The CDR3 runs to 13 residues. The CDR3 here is CAWSVTTQETQYF. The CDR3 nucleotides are TGTGCCTGGAGTGTAACTACCCAAGAGACCCAGTACTTC.

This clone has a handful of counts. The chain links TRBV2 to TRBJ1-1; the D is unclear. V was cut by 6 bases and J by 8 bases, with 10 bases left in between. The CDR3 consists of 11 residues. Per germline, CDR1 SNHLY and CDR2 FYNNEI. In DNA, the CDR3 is TGTGCCAGCAGCGCAGCGCCGGAAGCTTTCTTT. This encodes CASSAAPEAFF.

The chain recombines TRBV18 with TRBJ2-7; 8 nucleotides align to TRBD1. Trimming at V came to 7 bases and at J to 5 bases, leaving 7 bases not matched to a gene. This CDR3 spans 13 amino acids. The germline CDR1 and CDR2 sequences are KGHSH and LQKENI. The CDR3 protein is CASCRTGIDEQYF. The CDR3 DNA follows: TGTGCCAGCTGTAGGACAGGGATCGACGAGCAGTACTTC.

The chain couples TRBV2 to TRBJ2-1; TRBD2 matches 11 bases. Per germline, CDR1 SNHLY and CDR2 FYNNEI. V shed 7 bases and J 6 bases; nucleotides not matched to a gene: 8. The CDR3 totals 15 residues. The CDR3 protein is CASNRLAGKINEQFF. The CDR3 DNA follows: TGTGCCAGCAACCGACTAGCGGGAAAAATCAATGAGCAGTTCTTC.

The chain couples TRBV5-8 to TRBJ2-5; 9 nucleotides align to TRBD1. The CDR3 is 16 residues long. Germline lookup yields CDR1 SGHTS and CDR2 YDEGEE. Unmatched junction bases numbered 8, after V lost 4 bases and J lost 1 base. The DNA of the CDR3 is TGTGCCAGCAGCCCCCTCATACAGGGGGCCCAAGAGACCCAGTACTTC. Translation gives CASSPLIQGAQETQYF. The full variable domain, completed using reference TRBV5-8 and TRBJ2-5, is EAGVTQSPTHLIKTRGQQATLRCSPISGHTSVYWYQQALGLGLQFLLWYDEGEERNRGNFPPRFSGRQFPNYSSELNVNALELEDSALYLCASSPLIQGAQETQYFGPGTRLLVL.

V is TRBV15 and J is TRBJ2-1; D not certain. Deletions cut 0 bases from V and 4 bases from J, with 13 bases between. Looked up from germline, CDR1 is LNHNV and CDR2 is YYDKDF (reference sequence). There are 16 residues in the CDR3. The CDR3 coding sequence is TGTGCCACCAGCAGAGATTCTGTAGGAGTATACAATGAGCAGTTCTTC. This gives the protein CATSRDSVGVYNEQFF.

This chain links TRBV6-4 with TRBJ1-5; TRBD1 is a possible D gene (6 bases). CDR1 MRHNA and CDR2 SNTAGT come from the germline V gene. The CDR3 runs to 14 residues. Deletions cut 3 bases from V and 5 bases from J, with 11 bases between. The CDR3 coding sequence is TGTGCCAGCAGTGAGGAAGGGGGTGATCAGCCCCAGCATTTT. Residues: CASSEEGGDQPQHF.

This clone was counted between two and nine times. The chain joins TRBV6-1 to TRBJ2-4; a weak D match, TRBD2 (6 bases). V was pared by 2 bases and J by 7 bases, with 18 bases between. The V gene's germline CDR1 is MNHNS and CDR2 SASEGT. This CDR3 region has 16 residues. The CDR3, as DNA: TGTGCCAGCAGTGAATGGGAGGCGTTTTTCAGGAACATTCAGTACTTC. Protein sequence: CASSEWEAFFRNIQYF.

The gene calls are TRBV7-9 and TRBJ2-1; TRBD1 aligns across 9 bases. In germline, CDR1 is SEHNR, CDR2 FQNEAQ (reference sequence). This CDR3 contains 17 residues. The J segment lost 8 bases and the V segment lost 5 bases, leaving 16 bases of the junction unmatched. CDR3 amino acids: CASSAIMAGQGVHEQFF. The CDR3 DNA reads TGTGCCAGCAGCGCAATAATGGCGGGACAGGGTGTCCATGAGCAGTTCTTC. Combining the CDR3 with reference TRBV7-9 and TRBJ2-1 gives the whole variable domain DTGVSQNPRHKITKRGQNVTFRCDPISEHNRLYWYRQTLGQGPEFLTYFQNEAQLEKSRLLSDRFSAERPKGSFSTLEIQRTEQGDSAMYLCASSAIMAGQGVHEQFFGPGTRLTVL.

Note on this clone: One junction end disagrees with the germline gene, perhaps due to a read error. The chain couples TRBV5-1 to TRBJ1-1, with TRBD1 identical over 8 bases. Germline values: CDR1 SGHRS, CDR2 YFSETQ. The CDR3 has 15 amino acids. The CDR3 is CSSSLDGQGKAEAFF. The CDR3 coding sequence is TGCTCCAGCAGCTTGGACGGACAGGGAAAGGCTGAAGCTTTCTTT.

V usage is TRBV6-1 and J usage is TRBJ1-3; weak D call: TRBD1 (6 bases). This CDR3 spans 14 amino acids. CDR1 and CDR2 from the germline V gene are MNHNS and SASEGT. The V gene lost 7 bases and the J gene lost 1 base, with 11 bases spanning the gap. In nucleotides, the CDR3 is TGTGCCAGCAATCAGGGGCCATCTGGAAACACCATATATTTT. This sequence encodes CASNQGPSGNTIYF.

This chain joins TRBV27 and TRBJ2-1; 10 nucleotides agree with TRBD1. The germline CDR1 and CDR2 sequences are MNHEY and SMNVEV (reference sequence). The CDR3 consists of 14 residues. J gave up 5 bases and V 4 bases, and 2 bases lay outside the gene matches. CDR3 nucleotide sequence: TGTGCCAGCAGTTACGGGACAGGGGACAATGAGCAGTTCTTC. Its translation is CASSYGTGDNEQFF.

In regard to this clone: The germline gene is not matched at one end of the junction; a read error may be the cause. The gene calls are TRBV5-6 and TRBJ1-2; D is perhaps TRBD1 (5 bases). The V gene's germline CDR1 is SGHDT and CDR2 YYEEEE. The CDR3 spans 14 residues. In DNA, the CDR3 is TGTGCCAGCAGTCATGCGGGGGGACGCATTGGCTACCCCTTC. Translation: CASSHAGGRIGYPF. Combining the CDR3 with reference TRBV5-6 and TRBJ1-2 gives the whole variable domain DAGVTQSPTHLIKTRGQQVTLRCSPKSGHDTVSWYQQALGQGPQFIFQYYEEEERQRGNFPDRFSGHQFPNYSSELNVNALLLGDSALYLCASSHAGGRIGYPFGSGTRLTVV.